Listed here is a single TCR beta chain. Its antigen is unidentified. Gene names and germline refer to mouse. The observed sequence ends 1 residue before the CDR3 terminus, with the missing tail filled in from the germline J gene. This sample is part of a study of tissue T cells after allogeneic stem cell transplantation. TCRdb keeps only in-frame clones here, not all; method: immunoSEQ multiplex PCR. The table records roughly 5,400 clones, 49% of them present only once. Noted time point: mouse harvest day 7 after allogeneic transplant. Tail vein injection delivered 10^7 T-cell-depleted bone marrow cells and 10^6 splenic CD5+ T cells. General observations from the study: Which tissue TCRs were alloreactive or antigen-specific was not determined. Some clones might be persisting host cells. This small cohort was clinically heterogeneous, and sampling depth was a limitation.

With 4 bases removed from V and 0 bases from J, the gap between germline ends came to 0 bases. Germline V CDR1 and CDR2: KGHPV, FQNQEV (reference sequence). The CDR3 is made up of 11 amino acids. This receptor was identified in a female BALB/c mouse given C57BL/6 T cells with graft-versus-host disease after an allogeneic hematopoietic cell transplant. V and J are TRBV26 and TRBJ1-1; D remains ambiguous. The sample taken for sequencing was gut tissue. The CDR3 DNA, read in part, is TGTGCCAGCAGTCAGAACACAGAAGTCTTC. Protein: CASSQNTEVF. In full, the CDR3 reads CASSQNTEVFF.